The 5 T cell receptor beta chains below all came from one sample that was sequenced in a study of blood T cell repertoires in COVID-19. Method: immunoSEQ multiplex PCR; TCRdb's copy keeps in-frame clones and lacks some. This table has around 300,000 clones, 85% appearing once. Sequencing was performed on PBMCs or T cells enriched from blood (not recorded which). The source of these receptors is a woman between 50 and 59 years old who had recovered from COVID-19.

The V and J genes are TRBV18 and TRBJ2-7; a possible D gene is TRBD1 (6 bases). Germline V gives CDR1 KGHSH, CDR2 LQKENI. This CDR3 region has 18 residues. The V gene lost 2 bases and the J gene lost 4 bases, with 24 bases spanning the gap. The CDR3 nucleotides read TGTGCCAGCTCACCAAAGAGATCGTTAAGTACAGGGCTTTACGAGCAGTACTTC. Translated: CASSPKRSLSTGLYEQYF.

In this sample, this clone turned up a few times. The chain uses TRBV4-2 and TRBJ2-1; TRBD2 agrees at 10 bases. CDR1 is LGHNA and CDR2 is YNFKEQ in the germline V gene. CDR3 length equals 15 residues. Unmatched junction bases numbered 7, after V lost 4 bases and J lost 7 bases. CDR3 sequence: CASSPRSGRRNEQFF. Here the CDR3 DNA reads TGTGCCAGCAGCCCACGTAGCGGGAGGAGAAATGAGCAGTTCTTC.

The CDR3 loop is CASSQGLRDRRGGYTF. As DNA, the CDR3 is TGTGCCAGCAGCCAAGGCTTACGGGACAGGCGGGGAGGCTACACCTTC. The gene calls are TRBV7-6 and TRBJ1-2, with 8 bases identical to TRBD1. Per the germline V gene, CDR1 is SGHVS and CDR2 is FNYEAQ. There are 16 residues in the CDR3. V gave up 5 bases and J gave up 8 bases; unmatched junction bases: 16.

The V gene is TRBV15, the J gene TRBJ1-1, with 11 bases identical to TRBD1. Unmatched junction bases numbered 4, after V lost 3 bases and J lost 7 bases. CDR1 LNHNV and CDR2 YYDKDF come from the germline V gene (reference sequence). The CDR3 runs 14 residues. In nucleotides, the CDR3 is TGTGCCACCAGCAGGGACAGGGGGCTAAGTGAAGCTTTCTTT. It specifies CATSRDRGLSEAFF.

This clone occurred once. The CDR3 spells CAIRTGYGYTF. The CDR3 nucleotides read TGTGCCATCCGGACAGGCTATGGCTACACCTTC. The chain couples TRBV28 to TRBJ1-2; 7 bases match TRBD1. The CDR3 extends over 11 amino acids. V trimming: 10 bases; J trimming: 4 bases; junction bases outside the gene matches: 3. CDR1 and CDR2 (germline): MDHEN, SYDVKM.